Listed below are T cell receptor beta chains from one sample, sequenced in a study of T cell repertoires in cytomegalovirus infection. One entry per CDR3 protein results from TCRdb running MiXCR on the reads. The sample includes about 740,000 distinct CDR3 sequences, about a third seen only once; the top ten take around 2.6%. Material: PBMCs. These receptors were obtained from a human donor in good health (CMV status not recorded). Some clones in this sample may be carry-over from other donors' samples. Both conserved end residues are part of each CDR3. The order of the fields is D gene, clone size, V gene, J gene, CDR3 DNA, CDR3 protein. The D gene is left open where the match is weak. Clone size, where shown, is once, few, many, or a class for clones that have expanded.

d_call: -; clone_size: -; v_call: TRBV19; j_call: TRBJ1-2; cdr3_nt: TGTGCCAGTAGTCAGGCTCAGGGATATTACTATGGCTACACCTTC; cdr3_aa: CASSQAQGYYYGYTF
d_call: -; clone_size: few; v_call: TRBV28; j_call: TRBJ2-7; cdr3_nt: TGTGCCAGCAGTGGCGGGGCTTTCTACGAGCAGTACTTC; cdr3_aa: CASSGGAFYEQYF
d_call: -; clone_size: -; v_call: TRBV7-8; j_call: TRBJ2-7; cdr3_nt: TGTGCCAGCAGCTTAGCCCGGCGGGGGCAGTACTTC; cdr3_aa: CASSLARRGQYF
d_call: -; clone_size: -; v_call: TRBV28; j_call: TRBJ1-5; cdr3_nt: TGTGCCAGCAGTGCTTCGGGACAGCCCCAGCATTTT; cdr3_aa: CASSASGQPQHF
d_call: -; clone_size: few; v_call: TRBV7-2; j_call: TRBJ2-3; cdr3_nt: TGTGCCAGCAGCTTAGTTGTCGGGACAGATACGCAGTATTTT; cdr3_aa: CASSLVVGTDTQYF
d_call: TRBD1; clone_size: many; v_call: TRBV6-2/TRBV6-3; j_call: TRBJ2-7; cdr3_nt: TGTGCCAGCAGTCCCTTCCGGGACAGAAGCTACGAGCAGTACTTC; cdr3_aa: CASSPFRDRSYEQYF
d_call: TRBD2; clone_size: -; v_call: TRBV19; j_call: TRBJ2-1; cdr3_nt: TGTGCCAGTAGTATAGTTCTACTAGCGGGGCGATACAATGAGCAGTTCTTC; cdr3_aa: CASSIVLLAGRYNEQFF
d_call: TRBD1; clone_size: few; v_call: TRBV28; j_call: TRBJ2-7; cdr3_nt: TGTGCCAGCAGTTCCACGACAGGGCACTCCTACGAGCAGTACTTC; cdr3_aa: CASSSTTGHSYEQYF
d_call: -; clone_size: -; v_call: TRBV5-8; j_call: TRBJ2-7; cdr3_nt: TGTGCCAGCAGCAGGGACCCCTACGAGCAGTACTTC; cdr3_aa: CASSRDPYEQYF
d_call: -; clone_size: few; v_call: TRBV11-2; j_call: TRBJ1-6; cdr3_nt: TGTGCCAGCAGCCTTGGTGGCGGCCGGGATTCACCCCTCCACTTT; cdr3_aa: CASSLGGGRDSPLHF
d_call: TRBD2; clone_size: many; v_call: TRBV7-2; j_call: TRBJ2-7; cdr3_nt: TGTGCCAGCAGCTTAACTAGCGGGGGTCACGAGCAGTACTTC; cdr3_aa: CASSLTSGGHEQYF
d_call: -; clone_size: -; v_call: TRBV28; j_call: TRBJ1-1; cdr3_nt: TGTGCCAGCAGTTTATCCCCTCCCCGGGAAGCTTTCTTT; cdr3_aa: CASSLSPPREAFF
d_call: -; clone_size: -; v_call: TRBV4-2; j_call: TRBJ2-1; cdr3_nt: TGTGCCAGCAGCCTATTAATGGGAAACAATGAGCAGTTCTTC; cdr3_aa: CASSLLMGNNEQFF
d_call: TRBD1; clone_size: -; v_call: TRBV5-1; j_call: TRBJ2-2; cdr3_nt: TGCGCCAGCAGCTCAAACATTTGGACAGGGGCGAACACCGGGGAGCTGTTTTTT; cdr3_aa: CASSSNIWTGANTGELFF
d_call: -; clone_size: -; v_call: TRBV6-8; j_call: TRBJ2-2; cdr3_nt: TGTGCCAGCACCATCACCGGGGCACCCCTCGGGGAGCTGTTTTTT; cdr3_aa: CASTITGAPLGELFF
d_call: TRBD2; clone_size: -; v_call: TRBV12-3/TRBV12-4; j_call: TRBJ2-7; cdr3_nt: TGTGCCAGCAGTTCTGGGACTACTATTATAGGGGCCTACGAGCAGTACTTC; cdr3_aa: CASSSGTTIIGAYEQYF
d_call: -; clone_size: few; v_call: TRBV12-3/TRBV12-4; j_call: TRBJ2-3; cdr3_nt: TGTGCCAGCACCACCTTTGGGGTTCTAGCGAGGCGGCACGATACGCAGTATTTT; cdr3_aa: CASTTFGVLARRHDTQYF
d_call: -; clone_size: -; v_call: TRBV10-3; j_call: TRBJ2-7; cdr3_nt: TGTGCCATCAGTGAAGACAAGTCCTACGAGCAGTACTTC; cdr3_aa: CAISEDKSYEQYF
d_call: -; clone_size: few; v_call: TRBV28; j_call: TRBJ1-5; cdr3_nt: TGTGCCAGCAGTTTATATTCGGGGAATCAGCCCCAGCATTTT; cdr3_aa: CASSLYSGNQPQHF
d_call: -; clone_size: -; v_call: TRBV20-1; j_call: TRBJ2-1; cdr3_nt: TGCAGTGCTAGAGGCTCGGGGGGCACCTACAATGAGCAGTTCTTC; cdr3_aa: CSARGSGGTYNEQFF
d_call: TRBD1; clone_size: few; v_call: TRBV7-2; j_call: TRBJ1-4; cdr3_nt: TGTGCCAGCAGCTCAACCCCCGGGACAGGAAAAGAAAAACTGTTTTTT; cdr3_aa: CASSSTPGTGKEKLFF
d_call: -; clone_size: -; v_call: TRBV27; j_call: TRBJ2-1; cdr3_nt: TGTGCCAGCGCAAATTGGGACGGTCCGTACAATGAGCAGTTCTTC; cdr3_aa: CASANWDGPYNEQFF
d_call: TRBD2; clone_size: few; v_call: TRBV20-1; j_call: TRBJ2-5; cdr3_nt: TGCAGTGCTAGAGAACCCCGACTGGGTAGCGGGAAGGAAGAGACCCAGTACTTC; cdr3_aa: CSAREPRLGSGKEETQYF
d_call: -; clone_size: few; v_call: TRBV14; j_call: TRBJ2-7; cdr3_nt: TGTGCCAGCAGCCAAGGTCTGATAGGTCTCGGGGAGCAGTACTTC; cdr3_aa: CASSQGLIGLGEQYF
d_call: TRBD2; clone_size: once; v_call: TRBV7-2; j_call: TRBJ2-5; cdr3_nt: TGTGCCAGCACCCGGGGGGGATGGACACAAGAGTCCCAGTACTTC; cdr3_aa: CASTRGGWTQESQYF
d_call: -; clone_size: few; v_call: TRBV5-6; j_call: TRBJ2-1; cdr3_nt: TGTGCCAGCAGCTTACAGGAGGGTGGAGAGCAGTTCTTC; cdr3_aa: CASSLQEGGEQFF
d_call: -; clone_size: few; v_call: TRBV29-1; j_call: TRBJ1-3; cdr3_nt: TGCAGCGTTGAGAGGGAAACTGGAAACACCATATATTTT; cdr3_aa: CSVERETGNTIYF
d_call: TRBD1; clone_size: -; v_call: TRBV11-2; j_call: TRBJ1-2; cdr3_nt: TGTGCCAGCAGCTTAGGGGGCGGAGACAGGGGCTATGGCTACACCTTC; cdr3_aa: CASSLGGGDRGYGYTF
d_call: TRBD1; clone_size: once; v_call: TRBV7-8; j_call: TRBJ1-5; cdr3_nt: TGTGCCAGCAGCCTACAAATGACAGGGTGGGAGCCCCAGCATTTT; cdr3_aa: CASSLQMTGWEPQHF